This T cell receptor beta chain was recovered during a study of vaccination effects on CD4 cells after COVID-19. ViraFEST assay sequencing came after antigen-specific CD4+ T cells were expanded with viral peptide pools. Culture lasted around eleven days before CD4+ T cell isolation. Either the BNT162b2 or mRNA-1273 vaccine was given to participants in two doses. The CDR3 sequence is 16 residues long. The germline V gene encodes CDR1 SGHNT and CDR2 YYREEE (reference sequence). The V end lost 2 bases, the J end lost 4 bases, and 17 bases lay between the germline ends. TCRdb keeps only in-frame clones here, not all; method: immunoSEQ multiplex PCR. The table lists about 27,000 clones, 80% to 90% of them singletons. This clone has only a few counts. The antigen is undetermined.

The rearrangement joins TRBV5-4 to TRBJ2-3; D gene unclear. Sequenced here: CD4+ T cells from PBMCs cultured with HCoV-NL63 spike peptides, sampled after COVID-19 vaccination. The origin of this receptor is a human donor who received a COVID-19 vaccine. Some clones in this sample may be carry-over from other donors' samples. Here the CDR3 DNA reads TGTGCCAGCAGCTTTTTGCTTAGCTCCGCCCCAGATACGCAGTATTTT. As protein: CASSFLLSSAPDTQYF.